One sample yielded the 30 T cell receptor beta chains listed below, sequenced in a study of CD8+CD57+ T cells in acquired aplastic anemia. Researchers used genomic DNA as the template to profile TCR beta VDJ and CDR3. TCRdb independently ran MiXCR on the reads; one entry per CDR3 protein. The sample includes 350,000 to 450,000 distinct CDR3 sequences, about two thirds of them seen just once. Sample: sorted CD4+, CD8+, or CD8+CD57+ T cells (not recorded which) from PBMCs. These receptors were taken from a human donor in good health, serving as a control.

In this sample, this clonotype turned up many times. The chain uses TRBV20-1 and TRBJ2-3; 8 bases are shared with TRBD1. V was clipped by 4 bases and J by 5 bases; unmatched bases: 8. CDR1 DFQATT and CDR2 SNEGSKA come from the germline V gene (reference sequence). This CDR3 has 14 amino acids. The CDR3 nucleotides read TGCAGTGCTAACCACGGGACAGGACAAGATACGCAGTATTTT. Amino acids: CSANHGTGQDTQYF.

This clonotype showed up many times. V usage is TRBV11-3 and J usage is TRBJ2-7, with TRBD1 matching 10 bases. CDR3 length: 15 residues. V was pared by 5 bases and J by 1 base, with 5 bases of the junction left unmatched. CDR1 and CDR2 from the germline V gene are SGHNT and YENEEA. The CDR3 here is CASSGGTGASYEQYF. CDR3 in DNA: TGTGCCAGCAGCGGCGGGACAGGGGCATCCTACGAGCAGTACTTC.

About this clonotype itself: This is likely a read error, given that the CDR3 carries no conserved phenylalanine or tryptophan at its end. It is unclear where the CDR3 begins or ends on the DNA, so no DNA is shown, and the CDR3 is as TCRdb lists it. The rearrangement joins TRBV9 to TRBJ2-3. Germline CDR1 and CDR2: SGDLS and YYNGEE. The CDR3 spans 12 residues, counting both ends. CDR3 sequence: CATYARNQNVSR.

J is TRBJ1-1 and V is TRBV9; D remains ambiguous. The ends were cut back, 0 bases at V and 0 bases at J, with 9 bases in the middle. The germline gives CDR1 SGDLS, CDR2 YYNGEE. The CDR3 has 15 residues. The CDR3 loop is CASSVGHYMNTEAFF. The CDR3 DNA follows: TGTGCCAGCAGCGTAGGGCACTACATGAACACTGAAGCTTTCTTT.

V is TRBV20-1 and J is TRBJ1-2, with 7 positions matching TRBD1. This CDR3 has 13 amino acids. CDR1 and CDR2 from the germline V gene are DFQATT and SNEGSKA (reference sequence). The DNA of the CDR3 is TGCAGCGTTGCTGGTGACAGGGTCGGGGTCTACACCTTC. It encodes CSVAGDRVGVYTF.

This clonotype was picked up many times. The chain uses TRBV7-3 and TRBJ2-1; D remains ambiguous. This CDR3 contains 14 residues. The ends were cut back, 1 base at V and 8 bases at J, with 12 bases in the middle. The germline V gene has CDR1 SGHTA and CDR2 FQGTGA. CDR3 DNA sequence: TGTGCCAGCAGCTTAATGAGGACCCCAGATGAGCAGTTCTTC. The encoded protein is CASSLMRTPDEQFF.

CDR3 coding DNA: TGCAGTGCTAGAGACTGGAGGGACGCGCACACCTTC. Its protein is CSARDWRDAHTF. The chain is built from TRBV20-1 and TRBJ1-2, with D perhaps TRBD1 (5 bases). Germline CDR1 DFQATT, CDR2 SNEGSKA (reference sequence). CDR3 length: 12 residues. V lost 0 bases, J lost 12 bases, and 14 bases lay in between.

With respect to this clonotype: At one of its ends the junction is not consistent with the germline gene, which may arise from a read error. This chain joins TRBV5-1 and TRBJ2-7, with 8 bases that match TRBD1. Germline loops: CDR1 SGHRS, CDR2 YFSETQ. This CDR3 has 15 residues. As DNA, the CDR3 is TGTGCCAGCAGCTCGCCGGGACAGGTCTACTACGAGCAGTACTTC. Its protein is CASSSPGQVYYEQYF.

Turning to this clonotype: Mismatch with germline at one junction end may stem from a read error. CDR3 loop: CASSVGGSRHTEHF. Written as DNA, the CDR3 is TGTGCCAGCAGCGTGGGGGGCTCCCGCCACACGGAGCATTTT. The chain couples TRBV9 to TRBJ2-3; the D gene could be TRBD1 or TRBD2 (6 bases each). This CDR3 spans 14 amino acids. The V gene's germline CDR1 is SGDLS and CDR2 YYNGEE.

About this clonotype itself: The CDR3 carries no conserved terminal phenylalanine or tryptophan, so it likely arises from a read error. The DNA is omitted, as the CDR3 cannot be located on it reliably, and the CDR3 follows TCRdb's listing. This chain links TRBV24-1 with TRBJ2-3; the DNA was not used to check the table's D call, TRBD2. The CDR3 contains 14 residues when both ends are counted. Germline values: CDR1 KGHDR, CDR2 SFDVKD. The CDR3 loop reads CATSAQLASDSSYS.

The chain links TRBV7-8 to TRBJ1-2; D is undetermined. In germline, CDR1 is SGHVS, CDR2 FQNEAQ. V gave up 5 bases and J gave up 5 bases, with 18 bases separating them. The CDR3 runs to 15 residues. Here the CDR3 DNA reads TGTGCCAGCAGCCTCCCCGAACCAGTAGCTTATGGCTACACCTTC. Translating it yields CASSLPEPVAYGYTF.

About this clonotype: The conserved closing phenylalanine or tryptophan is absent in this CDR3, likely reflecting a read error. The V gene is TRBV7-9, the J gene TRBJ1-4; D gene ambiguous. The CDR3 runs 12 residues. CDR1 is SEHNR and CDR2 is FQNEAQ in the germline V gene (reference sequence). The CDR3 region has the DNA TGTGCCAGCAGTGGTCCGGATGAAAACCTGTTTGTT. Protein product: CASSGPDENLFV.

This clonotype was counted a few times. The chain joins TRBV29-1 to TRBJ1-1; no definite D call. The germline V and J ends were trimmed by 6 bases and 6 bases, with 2 bases remaining between them. Germline CDR1 is SQVTM and CDR2 is ANQGSEA. This CDR3 is built from 8 residues. For the CDR3, the DNA is TGCAGCGTGGCTGAAGCTTTCTTT. Translating gives CSVAEAFF.

This chain connects TRBV10-3 to TRBJ1-1, with unresolved D. The CDR3 covers 13 residues. Trimming left V 10 bases short and J 1 base short, with 13 bases between. The germline V gene encodes CDR1 ENHRY and CDR2 SYGVKD. This chain's CDR3 is CASSRYPNTEAFF. The CDR3 nucleotides are TGTGCCAGCAGCCGGTACCCGAACACTGAAGCTTTCTTT.

To note about this clonotype: The junction does not match germline at one end; this may be a read error. V gene TRBV7-3 combines with J gene TRBJ1-2; 10 bases are shared with TRBD1. There are 17 residues in the CDR3. From germline, CDR1 is SGHTA and CDR2 FQGTGA. This chain's CDR3 is CASTQYRQGAGNYGYTF. In DNA, the CDR3 is TGCGCCAGCACCCAATACAGACAGGGGGCTGGAAACTATGGCTACACCTTC. Together with reference TRBV7-3 and TRBJ1-2, the CDR3 gives the full variable domain: GAGVSQTPSNKVTEKGKYVELRCDPISGHTALYWYRQSLGQGPEFLIYFQGTGAADDSGLPNDRFFAVRPEGSVSTLKIQRTERGDSAVYLCASTQYRQGAGNYGYTFGSGTRLTVV.

This rearrangement joins TRBV7-3 to TRBJ1-3; tentatively, D is TRBD1 (5 bases). Germline CDR1 and CDR2: SGHTA and FQGTGA. This CDR3 contains 15 residues. With 5 bases removed from V and 16 bases from J, the gap between germline ends came to 27 bases. This chain's CDR3 is CASSLKRGAGNTFYF. DNA for the CDR3: TGTGCCAGCAGCCTCAAGAGGGGCGCTGGAAACACCTTCTATTTT.

Worth noting for this clonotype: A much larger clone lies one base from this, so it may be a read error. The gene calls are TRBV5-1 and TRBJ1-1; TRBD1 matches 11 bases. The CDR3 spans 15 residues. The germline V gene has CDR1 SGHRS and CDR2 YFSETQ. This chain's CDR3 is CASSQVGQGDTEALF. The CDR3 region has the DNA TGCGCCAGCAGCCAAGTGGGACAGGGGGACACTGAAGCTCTCTTT.

Worth noting for this clonotype: A much larger clone differs from this one at a single base, so this may be a read error. This chain uses TRBV13 with TRBJ2-2; D is undetermined. V was pared by 4 bases and J by 5 bases, with 11 bases between. Germline CDR1 reads PRHDT; CDR2 reads FYEKMQ (reference sequence). The CDR3 extends over 14 amino acids. The CDR3 spells CASSSDSRTGELFF. For the CDR3, the DNA is TGTGCCAGCAGCTCAGATTCAAGAACCGGGGAGCTGTTTTTT.

This clonotype was recorded many times. The V and J genes are TRBV29-1 and TRBJ2-2; D unclear. The CDR3 runs 12 residues. Trimming took off 2 bases at V and 5 bases at J, with 6 bases between the two ends. The V gene's germline CDR1 is SQVTM and CDR2 ANQGSEA. Here the CDR3 DNA reads TGCAGCGTTGAATACACGACCGGGGAGCTGTTTTTT. Its protein product is CSVEYTTGELFF.

This clonotype was observed a few times. The rearrangement joins TRBV9 to TRBJ2-4; 7 nucleotides align to TRBD1. CDR1 is SGDLS and CDR2 is YYNGEE in the germline V gene. The CDR3 has 18 residues. V was pared by 4 bases and J by 1 base, with 14 bases of the junction left unmatched. CDR3: CASSTGVGERDAKNIQYF. The CDR3 nucleotides read TGTGCCAGCAGCACAGGGGTCGGGGAAAGGGATGCCAAAAACATTCAGTACTTC.

As to this clonotype: A clone one base away is much larger, so this may be a read error. J is TRBJ2-7 and V is TRBV30, with D perhaps matching TRBD1 or TRBD2 (5 bases each). CDR1 and CDR2 from the germline V gene are GTSNPN and SVGIG (reference sequence). This CDR3 has 15 residues. The DNA of the CDR3 is TGTGCCTGGAGCCTAAGGGACCTCGGCTACTACGAGAAGTACTTC. The encoded protein is CAWSLRDLGYYEKYF.

The V call is TRBV7-9, the J call TRBJ1-6; no clear D gene. Germline values: CDR1 SEHNR, CDR2 FQNEAQ (reference sequence). This CDR3 spans 13 amino acids. V lost 5 bases, J lost 13 bases, and 15 bases lay in between. The CDR3 sequence: CASSPASGLPLHF. As DNA, the CDR3 is TGTGCCAGCAGCCCAGCCTCGGGTCTTCCCCTCCACTTT.

The J gene is TRBJ2-3, the V gene TRBV9; D uncertain. From germline, CDR1 is SGDLS and CDR2 YYNGEE. V lost 0 bases and J lost 10, with 21 bases in between. CDR3 length equals 16 residues. The CDR3 region is CASSVGIGSNYDSQYF. CDR3 sequence (DNA): TGTGCCAGCAGCGTAGGAATCGGATCTAACTATGACTCGCAGTATTTT.

On this clonotype: At one boundary the junction diverges from the germline segment, which might be a read error. The chain links TRBV7-9 to TRBJ1-1; D might be TRBD1 (5 bases). The CDR3 covers 14 residues. Germline assignment: CDR1 SEHNR and CDR2 FQNEAQ (reference sequence). The CDR3 loop reads CASSLGCGATDEQF. The DNA for the CDR3 is TGTGCCAGCAGCTTAGGGTGCGGGGCCACCGATGAGCAGTTT. The full variable domain, completed using reference TRBV7-9 and TRBJ1-1, is DTGVSQNPRHKITKRGQNVTFRCDPISEHNRLYWYRQTLGQGPEFLTYFQNEAQLEKSRLLSDRFSAERPKGSFSTLEIQRTEQGDSAMYLCASSLGCGATDEQFGQGTRLTVV.

This chain links TRBV9 with TRBJ2-3, with 8 positions matching TRBD1. V gave up 4 bases and J gave up 6 bases; unmatched junction bases: 10. CDR1 and CDR2 (germline): SGDLS, YYNGEE. The length of the CDR3 is 15 residues. CDR3 bases: TGTGCCAGCAGCAACCGGGACAGGTCCCACGATACGCAGTATTTT. This codes for CASSNRDRSHDTQYF.

This clonotype was counted at least ten times. The chain links TRBV20-1 to TRBJ1-4, with D perhaps TRBD1 (5 bases). Germline loops: CDR1 DFQATT, CDR2 SNEGSKA (reference sequence). This CDR3 has 16 amino acids. V dropped 7 bases and J dropped 4 bases, with 22 bases sitting between them. The CDR3 region has the DNA TGCAGTGTCCCGGGACGTCCTTCAACTGGTAATGAAAAACTGTTTTTT. It is translated as CSVPGRPSTGNEKLFF.

CDR3: CSARPPGQGNYGYTF. Here the CDR3 DNA reads TGCAGTGCTAGACCTCCGGGACAGGGAAACTATGGCTACACCTTC. This sequence joins TRBV20-1 and TRBJ1-2, with 9 positions matching TRBD1. Germline V gene data show CDR1 as DFQATT and CDR2 as SNEGSKA (reference sequence). Trimming at V came to 2 bases and at J to 2 bases, leaving 6 bases not matched to a gene. The CDR3 spans 15 residues.

This clonotype was found once. This sequence joins TRBV20-1 and TRBJ1-5, with TRBD1 identical over 8 bases. The CDR3 covers 15 residues. Germline lookup yields CDR1 DFQATT and CDR2 SNEGSKA (reference sequence). The V gene end was trimmed by 5 bases and the J gene end by 6 bases; junction bases not matched to a gene: 12. In DNA form, the CDR3 reads TGCAGTGCTCACCGACAGGGGCCGACGGTTCAGCCCCAGCATTTT. It specifies CSAHRQGPTVQPQHF.

This clonotype was counted many times. V and J are TRBV5-1 and TRBJ2-1; no clear D gene. The CDR3 runs to 13 residues. The germline V and J ends were trimmed by 0 bases and 4 bases, with 5 bases remaining between them. Germline values: CDR1 SGHRS, CDR2 YFSETQ. CDR3 bases: TGCGCCAGCAGCTTGGACATTTACAATGAGCAGTTCTTC. It is translated as CASSLDIYNEQFF.

The V call is TRBV20-1, the J call TRBJ1-5; a weak D match, TRBD1 (6 bases). The CDR3 loop spans 13 amino acids. Germline CDR1 DFQATT, CDR2 SNEGSKA (reference sequence). This CDR3 reads CSVVEGGKQPQHF. CDR3 DNA sequence: TGCAGCGTTGTGGAGGGGGGAAAACAGCCCCAGCATTTT.